The 3 T cell receptor beta chains listed next were all sequenced from one sample in a study of blood T cell repertoires in COVID-19. Only in-frame clones appear in the TCRdb table, and some are missing; sequencing was by immunoSEQ multiplex PCR. The table lists 75,000 to 90,000 clones, 91% of them singletons, with roughly 6.1% in the top ten. The sequenced sample consisted of peripheral blood. These receptors were collected from a human donor in a cohort sampled during active COVID-19.

The gene calls are TRBV19 and TRBJ1-2, with 7 positions matching TRBD1. The ends lost 3 bases at V and 6 bases at J; junction bases unmatched: 7. The CDR3 runs to 14 residues. Per the germline V gene, CDR1 is LNHDA and CDR2 is SQIVND (reference sequence). The CDR3 loop reads CASSIGQGVDGYTF. CDR3 DNA: TGTGCCAGTAGTATCGGGCAGGGGGTTGATGGCTACACCTTC.

CDR3 region: CASSHERVNTEAFF. Here the CDR3 DNA reads TGTGCCAGCAGCCACGAGAGGGTGAACACTGAAGCTTTCTTT. V is TRBV14 and J is TRBJ1-1; D unresolved. V was trimmed by 3 bases and J by 0 bases, leaving 8 bases between them. Germline lookup yields CDR1 SGHDN and CDR2 FVKESK. This CDR3 region has 14 residues.

V usage is TRBV19 and J usage is TRBJ2-7, with TRBD1 as a possible D gene (6 bases). The germline V and J ends were trimmed by 0 bases and 2 bases, with 11 bases remaining between them. CDR1 is LNHDA and CDR2 is SQIVND in the germline V gene (reference sequence). The CDR3 is 15 amino acids. The CDR3 protein is CASSIEAGATYEQYF. The CDR3 DNA follows: TGTGCCAGTAGTATAGAAGCAGGGGCAACCTACGAGCAGTACTTC.